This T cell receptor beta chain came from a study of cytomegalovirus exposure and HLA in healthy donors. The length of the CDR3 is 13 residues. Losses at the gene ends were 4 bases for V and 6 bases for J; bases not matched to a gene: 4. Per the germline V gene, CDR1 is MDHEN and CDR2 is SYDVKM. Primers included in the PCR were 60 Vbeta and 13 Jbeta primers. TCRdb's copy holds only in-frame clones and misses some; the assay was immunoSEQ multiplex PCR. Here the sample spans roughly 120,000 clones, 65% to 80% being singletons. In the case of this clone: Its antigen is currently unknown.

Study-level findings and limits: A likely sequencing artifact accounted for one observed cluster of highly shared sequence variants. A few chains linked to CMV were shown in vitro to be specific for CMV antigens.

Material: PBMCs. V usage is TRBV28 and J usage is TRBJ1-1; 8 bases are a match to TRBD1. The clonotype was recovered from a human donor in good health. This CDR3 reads CASSSGQDAEAFF. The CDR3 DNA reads TGTGCCAGCAGTTCGGGACAGGATGCTGAAGCTTTCTTT.